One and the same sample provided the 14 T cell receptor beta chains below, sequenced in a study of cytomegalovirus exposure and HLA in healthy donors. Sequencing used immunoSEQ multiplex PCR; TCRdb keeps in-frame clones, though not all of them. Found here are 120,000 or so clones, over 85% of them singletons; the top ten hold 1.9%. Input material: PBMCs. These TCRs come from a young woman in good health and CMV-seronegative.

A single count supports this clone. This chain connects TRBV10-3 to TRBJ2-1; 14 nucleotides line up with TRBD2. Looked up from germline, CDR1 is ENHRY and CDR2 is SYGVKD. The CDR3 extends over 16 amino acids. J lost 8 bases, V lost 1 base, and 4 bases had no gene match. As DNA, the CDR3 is TGTGCCATCAGTGAGTACGGGACTAGCGGGAGCCATGAGCAGTTCTTC. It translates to CAISEYGTSGSHEQFF.

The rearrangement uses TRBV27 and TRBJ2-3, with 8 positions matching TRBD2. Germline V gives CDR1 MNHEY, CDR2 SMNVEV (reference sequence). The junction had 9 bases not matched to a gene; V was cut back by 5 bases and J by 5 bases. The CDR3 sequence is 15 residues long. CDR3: CASSLYGGAKDTQYF. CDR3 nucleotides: TGTGCCAGCAGTCTCTACGGGGGGGCCAAAGATACGCAGTATTTT.

CDR3 bases: TGTGCCAGCAGCCGACAGGGGGCGCGGGTCGGCAGTGAGCAGTTCTTC. It translates to CASSRQGARVGSEQFF. This chain links TRBV27 with TRBJ2-1, with 10 bases lining up with TRBD1. Germline V gene sequence: CDR1 MNHEY, CDR2 SMNVEV (reference sequence). The CDR3 length is 16 residues. V was clipped by 6 bases and J by 9 bases; unmatched bases: 14.

CDR3 in amino acids: CASSLEGTNYEQYF. The CDR3 DNA reads TGTGCCAGCAGCTTGGAGGGGACAAATTACGAGCAGTACTTC. The chain joins TRBV5-8 to TRBJ2-7; D is possibly TRBD1 (6 bases). Germline loops: CDR1 SGHTS, CDR2 YDEGEE. CDR3 size: 14 residues. V gave up 0 bases and J gave up 4 bases, with 11 bases separating them.

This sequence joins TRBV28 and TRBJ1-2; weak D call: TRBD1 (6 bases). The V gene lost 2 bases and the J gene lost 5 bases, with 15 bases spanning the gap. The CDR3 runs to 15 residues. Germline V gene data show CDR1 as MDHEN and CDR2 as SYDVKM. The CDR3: CASSLDRSAEYGYTF. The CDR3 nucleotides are TGTGCCAGCAGTTTAGACAGGTCAGCGGAATATGGCTACACCTTC.

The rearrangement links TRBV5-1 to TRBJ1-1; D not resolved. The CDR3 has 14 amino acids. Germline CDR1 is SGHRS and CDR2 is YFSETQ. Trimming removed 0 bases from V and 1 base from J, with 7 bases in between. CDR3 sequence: CASSLALRNTEAFF. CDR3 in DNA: TGCGCCAGCAGCTTGGCACTAAGGAACACTGAAGCTTTCTTT.

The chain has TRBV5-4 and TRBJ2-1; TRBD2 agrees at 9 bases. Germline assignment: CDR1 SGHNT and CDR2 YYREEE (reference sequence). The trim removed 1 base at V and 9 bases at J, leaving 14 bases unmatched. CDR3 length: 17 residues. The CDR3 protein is CASSLPVAGARGGEQFF. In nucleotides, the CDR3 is TGTGCCAGCAGCTTGCCCGTAGCGGGAGCCCGGGGGGGTGAGCAGTTCTTC.

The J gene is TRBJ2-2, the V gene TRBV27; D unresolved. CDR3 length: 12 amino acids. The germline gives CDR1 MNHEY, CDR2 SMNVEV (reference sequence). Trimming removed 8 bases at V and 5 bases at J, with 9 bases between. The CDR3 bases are TGTGCCAGCGCACTAAGGACCGGGGAGCTGTTTTTT. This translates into CASALRTGELFF.

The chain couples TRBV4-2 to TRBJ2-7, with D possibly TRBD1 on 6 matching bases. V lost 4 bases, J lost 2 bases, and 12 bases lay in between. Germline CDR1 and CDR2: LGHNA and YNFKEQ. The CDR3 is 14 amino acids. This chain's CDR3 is CASSLNREAYEQYF. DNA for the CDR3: TGTGCCAGCAGCCTGAACAGGGAAGCCTACGAGCAGTACTTC.

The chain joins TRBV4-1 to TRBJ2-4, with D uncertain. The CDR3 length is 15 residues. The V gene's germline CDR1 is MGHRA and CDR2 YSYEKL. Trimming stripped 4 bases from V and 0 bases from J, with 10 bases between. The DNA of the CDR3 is TGCGCCAGCAGCCCTAGGCCCCTAGCCAAAAACATTCAGTACTTC. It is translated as CASSPRPLAKNIQYF.

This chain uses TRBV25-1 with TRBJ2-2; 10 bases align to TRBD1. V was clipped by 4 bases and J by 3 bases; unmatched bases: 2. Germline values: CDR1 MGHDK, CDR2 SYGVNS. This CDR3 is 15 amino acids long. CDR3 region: CASSGGTGDTGELFF. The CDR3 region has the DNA TGTGCCAGCAGTGGGGGGACAGGGGACACCGGGGAGCTGTTTTTT.

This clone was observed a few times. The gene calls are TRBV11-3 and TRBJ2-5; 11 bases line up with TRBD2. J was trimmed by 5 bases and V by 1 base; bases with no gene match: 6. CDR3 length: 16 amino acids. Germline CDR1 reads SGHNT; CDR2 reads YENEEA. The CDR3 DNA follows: TGTGCCAGCAGCTTAGTTAGCGGGAGGGAGTGGGAGACCCAGTACTTC. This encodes CASSLVSGREWETQYF.

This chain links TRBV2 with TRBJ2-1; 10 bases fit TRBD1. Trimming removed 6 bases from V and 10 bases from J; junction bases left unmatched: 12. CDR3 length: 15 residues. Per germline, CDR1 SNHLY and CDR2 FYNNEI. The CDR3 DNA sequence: TGTGCCAGCAGCAAAAGACAGGGGGCGCTCGGAGAGCAGTTCTTC. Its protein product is CASSKRQGALGEQFF.

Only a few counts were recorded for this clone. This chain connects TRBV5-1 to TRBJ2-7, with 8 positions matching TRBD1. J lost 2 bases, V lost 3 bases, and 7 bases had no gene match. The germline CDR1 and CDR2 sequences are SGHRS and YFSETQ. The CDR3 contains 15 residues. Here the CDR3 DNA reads TGCGCCAGCAGCTCCCTGACAGGGGCTACCTACGAGCAGTACTTC. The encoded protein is CASSSLTGATYEQYF. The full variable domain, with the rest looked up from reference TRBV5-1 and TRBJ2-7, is KAGVTQTPRYLIKTRGQQVTLSCSPISGHRSVSWYQQTPGQGLQFLFEYFSETQRNKGNFPGRFSGRQFSNSRSEMNVSTLELGDSALYLCASSSLTGATYEQYFGPGTRLTVT.